Following are 27 T cell receptor beta chains from one sample sequenced in a study of blood T cell repertoires in COVID-19 (dated by TCRdb to the early 2020s). Library generation was performed with the immunoSEQ multiplex PCR assay. TCRdb took this table from immuneACCESS and kept in-frame rearrangements with V and J called. Such tables lack part of the clones; where checked against another copy, unresolved V genes explain under half of the gap, and the rest is unexplained. The sample table contains about 85,000 clones; only one count was recorded for 90% of them. The ten largest clones add up to roughly 4.5% of the sample. The sample consisted of peripheral blood. All receptors come from an elderly woman with active or convalescent COVID-19.

This rearrangement joins TRBV14 to TRBJ1-1; 11 bases fit TRBD1. V lost 0 bases to trimming and J lost 4 bases; unmatched junction nucleotides: 4. The CDR3 runs to 16 residues. CDR1 and CDR2 from the germline V gene are SGHDN and FVKESK. This CDR3 reads CASSQDTDRGLTEAFF. The CDR3 DNA reads TGTGCCAGCAGCCAAGATACGGACAGGGGGCTCACTGAAGCTTTCTTT.

The chain has TRBV5-5 and TRBJ2-2; 14 nucleotides line up with TRBD2. V shed 2 bases and J 4 bases; nucleotides not matched to a gene: 1. The CDR3 runs 16 residues. Germline V lookup: CDR1 SGHKS, CDR2 YYEKEE (reference sequence). CDR3 amino acids: CASSFGLAGGTGELFF. CDR3 nucleotides: TGTGCCAGCAGCTTCGGACTAGCGGGAGGCACCGGGGAGCTGTTTTTT.

The genes are TRBV6-5 and TRBJ2-7, with a tentative D call TRBD2 (5 bases). Germline V CDR1 and CDR2: MNHEY, SVGAGI. The CDR3 totals 15 residues. V lost 2 bases and J lost 5, with 16 bases in between. The CDR3 is CASSYERRGTHEQYF. CDR3 bases: TGTGCCAGCAGTTACGAGCGGAGAGGAACCCACGAGCAGTACTTC.

This chain joins TRBV4-3 and TRBJ2-3; tentative D call: TRBD2 (6 bases). Germline lookup yields CDR1 LGHNA and CDR2 YSLEER. The CDR3 length is 14 residues. V lost 0 bases and J 6 bases, leaving 10 bases between the germline ends. In DNA form, the CDR3 reads TGCGCCAGCAGCCAAGATACTAGCAGGGATACGCAGTATTTT. Translation: CASSQDTSRDTQYF.

The chain carries TRBV28 and TRBJ2-3; TRBD2 might be the D (5 bases). In germline, CDR1 is MDHEN, CDR2 SYDVKM. The CDR3 is 15 amino acids. V lost 5 bases and J lost 2, with 14 bases in between. CDR3 sequence reads: CASSPVRGYTDTQYF. CDR3 in DNA: TGTGCCAGCAGTCCCGTGCGCGGGTACACAGATACGCAGTATTTT.

This chain links TRBV18 with TRBJ1-4; D gene ambiguous. Trimming removed 7 bases at V and 1 base at J, with 10 bases between. Per the germline V gene, CDR1 is KGHSH and CDR2 is LQKENI. CDR3 length equals 14 residues. CDR3 in DNA: TGTGCCAGCTGTCGTCCCCGAACTAATGAAAAACTGTTTTTT. Amino acids: CASCRPRTNEKLFF.

The J gene is TRBJ2-5, the V gene TRBV28; no reliable D call. CDR3 size: 13 residues. Germline CDR1 reads MDHEN; CDR2 reads SYDVKM. The V end was cut by 1 base, the J end by 2 bases, with 5 bases between. The CDR3 reads CASSLFQQETQYF. The CDR3 DNA follows: TGTGCCAGCAGTTTATTTCAACAAGAGACCCAGTACTTC.

V usage is TRBV27 and J usage is TRBJ2-3; 7 bases map to TRBD2. CDR1 is MNHEY and CDR2 is SMNVEV in the germline V gene (reference sequence). The CDR3 runs to 14 residues. With 9 bases clipped from V and 9 bases from J, the junction kept 15 bases outside the gene matches. The CDR3: CASSRGEGSSTQYF. As DNA, the CDR3 is TGTGCCAGTTCTCGGGGGGAGGGCTCTTCGACGCAGTATTTT.

The chain combines TRBV6-6 with TRBJ1-5, with 8 positions matching TRBD1. Germline loops: CDR1 MNHNY, CDR2 SVGAGI (reference sequence). Trimming removed 2 bases from V and 4 bases from J; junction bases left unmatched: 4. The CDR3 covers 15 residues. The CDR3 protein is CASSYGRGRNQPQHF. In nucleotides, the CDR3 is TGTGCCAGCAGTTACGGCAGGGGGCGGAATCAGCCCCAGCATTTT.

V usage is TRBV3-1 (or the pseudogene TRBV3-2) and J usage is TRBJ1-2, with 9 bases fitting TRBD1. With V trimmed by 6 bases and J by 6 bases, 11 bases remained unmatched. This CDR3 has 15 amino acids. Germline V gene lookup returns CDR1 LGHDT and CDR2 YNNKEL (reference sequence). CDR3 DNA: TGTGCCAGCAGAAGAAGCCGGGACAGGGCTAATGGCTACACCTTC. It codes for CASRRSRDRANGYTF.

This sequence joins TRBV27 and TRBJ2-3; a possible D gene is TRBD2 (6 bases). V gave up 2 bases and J gave up 6 bases, with 12 bases separating them. CDR1 and CDR2 from the germline V gene are MNHEY and SMNVEV (reference sequence). This CDR3 contains 14 residues. Here the CDR3 DNA reads TGTGCCAGCAGTTTAGGGGCGGGATTTGATACGCAGTATTTT. Translating gives CASSLGAGFDTQYF.

The rearrangement uses TRBV24-1 and TRBJ1-4; possible D gene TRBD1, 6 bases. Germline V lookup: CDR1 KGHDR, CDR2 SFDVKD. Trimming pared 4 bases from V and 8 bases from J, leaving 16 bases between. This CDR3 has 15 residues. The CDR3 region has the DNA TGTGCCACCAGTGACCCGAAATCAGGGGACGAAAAACTGTTTTTT. This sequence encodes CATSDPKSGDEKLFF.

The chain couples TRBV11-2 to TRBJ2-1; the D gene is possibly TRBD2 (6 bases). The germline V gene encodes CDR1 SGHAT and CDR2 FQNNGV. This CDR3 comprises 15 residues. The V and J ends lost 7 bases and 0 bases respectively, with 13 bases between them. The CDR3 bases are TGTGCCAGCAAATGGAGGGAGCCCTCCTACAATGAGCAGTTCTTC. Amino acids: CASKWREPSYNEQFF. The complete variable domain, with remaining parts taken from reference TRBV11-2 and TRBJ2-1, reads EAGVAQSPRYKIIEKRQSVAFWCNPISGHATLYWYQQILGQGPKLLIQFQNNGVVDDSQLPKDRFSAERLKGVDSTLKIQPAKLEDSAVYLCASKWREPSYNEQFFGPGTRLTVL.

The chain has TRBV7-2 and TRBJ2-1; 14 bases line up with TRBD2. CDR1 and CDR2 (germline): SGHTA, FQGNSA. The junction had 5 bases not matched to a gene; V was cut back by 6 bases and J by 7 bases. CDR3 length equals 15 residues. The CDR3 is CASSWGLAGANEQFF. As DNA, the CDR3 is TGTGCCAGCAGTTGGGGACTAGCGGGAGCGAATGAGCAGTTCTTC.

The V gene is TRBV28, the J gene TRBJ2-1, with 7 bases matching TRBD2. Germline V lookup: CDR1 MDHEN, CDR2 SYDVKM. The CDR3 length is 16 residues. V dropped 5 bases and J dropped 6; count of bases not matched to a gene: 13. Here the CDR3 DNA reads TGTGCCAGCAGTGCCCCAGCGGGATTCCCGGGCAATGAGCAGTTCTTC. This encodes CASSAPAGFPGNEQFF.

V and J are TRBV7-2 and TRBJ2-5; 7 positions agree with TRBD2. CDR3 length: 16 amino acids. The V segment lost 1 base and the J segment 5 bases; nucleotides outside the gene matches: 10. The germline CDR1 and CDR2 sequences are SGHTA and FQGNSA. This CDR3 is CASSLGAGGRVETQYF. The CDR3 region has the DNA TGTGCCAGCAGCTTAGGAGCCGGCGGGAGAGTGGAGACCCAGTACTTC.

V gene TRBV7-6 combines with J gene TRBJ2-6, with D unresolved. Germline CDR1 SGHVS, CDR2 FNYEAQ. The V end was cut by 4 bases, the J end by 0 bases, with 10 bases between. This CDR3 region has 16 residues. The CDR3 loop is CASSSSSSSGANVLTF. Here the CDR3 DNA reads TGTGCCAGCAGCTCCAGTTCTTCCTCTGGGGCCAACGTCCTGACTTTC.

The rearrangement uses TRBV10-3 and TRBJ2-1; 9 bases are shared with TRBD1. Germline CDR1 ENHRY, CDR2 SYGVKD. The ends lost 6 bases at V and 6 bases at J; junction bases unmatched: 9. This CDR3 contains 15 residues. The DNA of the CDR3 is TGTGCCATCAGGGAGGACAGGGGAACCTTCAATGAGCAGTTCTTC. Encoded protein: CAIREDRGTFNEQFF.

The chain carries TRBV3-1 (or the pseudogene TRBV3-2) and TRBJ2-3; TRBD2 agrees at 9 bases. Per germline, CDR1 LGHDT and CDR2 YNNKEL (reference sequence). J was trimmed by 3 bases and V by 0 bases; bases with no gene match: 4. CDR3 length: 16 amino acids. The chain's CDR3 is CASSQDRLAGTDTQYF. The CDR3 coding sequence is TGTGCCAGCAGCCAAGATAGGCTAGCGGGAACAGATACGCAGTATTTT.

The chain uses TRBV19 and TRBJ1-1; D is perhaps TRBD1 (5 bases). CDR1 and CDR2 from the germline V gene are LNHDA and SQIVND (reference sequence). The CDR3 contains 14 residues. With 7 bases removed from V and 5 bases from J, the gap between germline ends came to 17 bases. CDR3 sequence (DNA): TGTGCCAGTAAGAATTCGGCAGGGAGGACTGAAGCTTTCTTT. Residues: CASKNSAGRTEAFF.

The table lists this clone with a count of one. V is TRBV18 and J is TRBJ1-2; TRBD1 matches at 9 bases. The J segment lost 8 bases and the V segment lost 2 bases, leaving 9 bases of the junction unmatched. This CDR3 is built from 15 residues. The V gene's germline CDR1 is KGHSH and CDR2 LQKENI. CDR3 protein: CASSPSPQGAEGYTF. The CDR3 region has the DNA TGTGCCAGCTCACCATCGCCACAGGGGGCTGAGGGCTACACCTTC. Drawing the rest from reference TRBV18 and TRBJ1-2, the complete variable domain is NAGVMQNPRHLVRRRGQEARLRCSPMKGHSHVYWYRQLPEEGLKFMVYLQKENIIDESGMPKERFSAEFPKEGPSILRIQQVVRGDSAAYFCASSPSPQGAEGYTFGSGTRLTVV.

The chain is built from TRBV18 and TRBJ2-2, with TRBD2 matching 10 bases. The CDR3 contains 15 residues. Germline lookup yields CDR1 KGHSH and CDR2 LQKENI. V shed 0 bases, J shed 5 bases, and the junction held 0 bases outside the gene matches. In DNA, the CDR3 is TGTGCCAGCTCACCACCAGCGGGAGGGACCGGGGAGCTGTTTTTT. It specifies CASSPPAGGTGELFF.

This sequence joins TRBV5-4 and TRBJ1-2, with 8 bases lining up with TRBD1. The V segment lost 3 bases and the J segment 6 bases; nucleotides outside the gene matches: 7. The CDR3 has 14 amino acids. Germline CDR1 reads SGHNT; CDR2 reads YYREEE (reference sequence). As DNA, the CDR3 is TGTGCCAGCAGCTCACAGGGGGAAGGGCATGGCTACACCTTC. This codes for CASSSQGEGHGYTF.

The V call is TRBV10-2, the J call TRBJ2-7; TRBD2 matches 13 bases. The CDR3 is made up of 15 amino acids. Germline CDR1 and CDR2: WSHSY and SAAADI. V was pared by 7 bases and J by 2 bases, with 5 bases of the junction left unmatched. The CDR3 is CASKGLAGDAYEQYF. The CDR3 coding sequence is TGCGCCAGCAAAGGACTAGCGGGAGATGCCTACGAGCAGTACTTC.

V is TRBV9 and J is TRBJ2-7; 7 bases line up with TRBD1. CDR1 and CDR2 (germline): SGDLS, YYNGEE. This CDR3 contains 14 residues. V shed 3 bases and J 0 bases; nucleotides not matched to a gene: 3. Here the CDR3 DNA reads TGTGCCAGCAGCGCGACAGGGAGCTCCTACGAGCAGTACTTC. This translates into CASSATGSSYEQYF.

The chain couples TRBV7-9 to TRBJ1-2; D remains unclear. Between the trimmed V and J ends, which lost 0 bases and 3 bases, there was a span of 11 bases. Per germline, CDR1 SEHNR and CDR2 FQNEAQ (reference sequence). This CDR3 is 15 amino acids long. Written as DNA, the CDR3 is TGTGCCAGCAGCTTAGCGCTTTTGCAGGACTATGGCTACACCTTC. It translates to CASSLALLQDYGYTF. The whole variable domain, remainder taken from reference TRBV7-9 and TRBJ1-2, is DTGVSQNPRHKITKRGQNVTFRCDPISEHNRLYWYRQTLGQGPEFLTYFQNEAQLEKSRLLSDRFSAERPKGSFSTLEIQRTEQGDSAMYLCASSLALLQDYGYTFGSGTRLTVV.

The gene calls are TRBV7-2 and TRBJ2-5, with a weak D call TRBD1 (6 bases). Trimming removed 2 bases at V and 5 bases at J, with 9 bases between. Germline CDR1 and CDR2: SGHTA and FQGNSA. The CDR3 has 13 amino acids. CDR3 coding DNA: TGTGCCAGCAGCTTAAGCCAGGGGGAGACCCAGTACTTC. Translating it yields CASSLSQGETQYF.